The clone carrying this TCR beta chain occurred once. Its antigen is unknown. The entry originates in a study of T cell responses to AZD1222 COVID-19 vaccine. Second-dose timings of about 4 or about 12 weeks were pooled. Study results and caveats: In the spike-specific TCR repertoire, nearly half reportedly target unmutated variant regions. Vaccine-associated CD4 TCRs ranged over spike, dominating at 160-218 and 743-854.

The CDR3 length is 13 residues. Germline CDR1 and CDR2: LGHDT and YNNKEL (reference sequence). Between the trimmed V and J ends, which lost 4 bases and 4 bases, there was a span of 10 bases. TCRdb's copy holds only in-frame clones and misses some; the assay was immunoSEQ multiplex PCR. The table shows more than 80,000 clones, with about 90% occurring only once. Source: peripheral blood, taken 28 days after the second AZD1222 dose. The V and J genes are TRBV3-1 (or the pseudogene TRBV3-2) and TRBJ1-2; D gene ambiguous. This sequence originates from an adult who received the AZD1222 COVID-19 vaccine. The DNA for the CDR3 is TGTGCCAGCAGCCCCCACGGGGTCTATGGCTACACCTTC. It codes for CASSPHGVYGYTF.